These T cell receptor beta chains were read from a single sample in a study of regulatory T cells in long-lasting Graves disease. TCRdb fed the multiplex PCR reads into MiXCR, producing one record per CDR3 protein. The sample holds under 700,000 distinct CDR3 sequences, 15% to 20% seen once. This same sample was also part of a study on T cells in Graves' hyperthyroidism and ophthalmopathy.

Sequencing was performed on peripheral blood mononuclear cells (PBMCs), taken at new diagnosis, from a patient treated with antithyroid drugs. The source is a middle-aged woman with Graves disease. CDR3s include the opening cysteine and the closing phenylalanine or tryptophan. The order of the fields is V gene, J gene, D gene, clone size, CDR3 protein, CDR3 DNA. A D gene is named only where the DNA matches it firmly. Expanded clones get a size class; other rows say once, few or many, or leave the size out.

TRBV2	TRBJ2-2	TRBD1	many	CASSVGTANTGELFF	TGTGCCAGCAGTGTGGGGACAGCGAACACCGGGGAGCTGTTTTTT
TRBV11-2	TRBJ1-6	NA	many	CASSPTSSYNSPLHF	TGTGCCAGCAGCCCGACTAGCTCCTATAATTCACCCCTCCACTTT
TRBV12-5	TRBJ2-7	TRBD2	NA	CASGLGLAGDGEQYF	TGTGCTAGTGGTTTGGGACTAGCGGGGGATGGCGAGCAGTACTTC
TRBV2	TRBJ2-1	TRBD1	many	CASRGTALSEQFF	TGTGCCAGCAGAGGGACAGCATTGAGTGAGCAGTTCTTC
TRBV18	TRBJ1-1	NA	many	CASSPNTGPGTEAFF	TGTGCCAGCTCACCAAATACAGGACCAGGCACTGAAGCTTTCTTT
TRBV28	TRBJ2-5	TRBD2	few	CASSSAGTSGKESQYF	TGTGCCAGCAGTTCAGCCGGGACTAGCGGAAAAGAGTCCCAGTACTTC
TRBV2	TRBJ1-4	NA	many	CASSGQPNEKLFF	TGTGCCAGCAGTGGACAGCCGAATGAAAAACTGTTTTTT
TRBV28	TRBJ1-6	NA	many	CASVRQGSSYNSPLHF	TGTGCCAGCGTTCGCCAGGGGAGCTCCTATAATTCACCCCTCCACTTT
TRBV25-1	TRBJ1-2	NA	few	CASSEKGTANYGYTF	TGTGCCAGCAGTGAAAAAGGAACAGCTAACTATGGCTACACCTTC
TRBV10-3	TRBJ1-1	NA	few	CAISEGGADTEAFF	TGTGCCATCAGTGAGGGTGGGGCGGACACTGAAGCTTTCTTT
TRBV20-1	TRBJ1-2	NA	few	CSARDRAAGGYTF	TGCAGTGCTAGAGATCGGGCTGCGGGGGGCTACACCTTC
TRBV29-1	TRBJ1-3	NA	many	CSVDGPGSSGNTIYF	TGCAGCGTTGATGGCCCGGGCAGCTCTGGAAACACCATATATTTT
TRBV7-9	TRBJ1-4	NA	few	CASSLDGPEKLFF	TGTGCCAGCAGCTTGGATGGCCCTGAAAAACTGTTTTTT
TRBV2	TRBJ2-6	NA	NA	CASRWGVGANVLTF	TGTGCCAGCAGGTGGGGGGTTGGGGCCAACGTCCTGACTTTC
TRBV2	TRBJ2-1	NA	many	CASQLLGDEQFF	TGTGCCAGCCAGCTTCTCGGGGATGAGCAGTTCTTC
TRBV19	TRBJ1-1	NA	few	CASSLWISTEAFF	TGTGCCAGTAGTCTGTGGATTTCCACTGAAGCTTTCTTT
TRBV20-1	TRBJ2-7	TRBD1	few	CSAGTGTEAYEQYF	TGCAGTGCTGGAACCGGGACAGAAGCCTACGAGCAGTACTTC
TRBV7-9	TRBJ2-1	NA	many	CASSLVTGNEQFF	TGTGCCAGCAGCTTAGTCACGGGAAATGAGCAGTTCTTC
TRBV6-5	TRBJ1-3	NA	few	CASSYFGVGTGNTIYF	TGTGCCAGCAGTTATTTCGGCGTGGGAACTGGAAACACCATATATTTT
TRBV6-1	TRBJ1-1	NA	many	CASSEGRGRDQKKAFF	TGTGCCAGCAGTGAAGGGAGGGGTCGGGACCAAAAAAAAGCTTTCTTT
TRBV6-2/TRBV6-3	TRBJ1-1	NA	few	CASSYSRHTEAFF	TGTGCCAGCAGTTACTCGAGACACACTGAAGCTTTCTTT
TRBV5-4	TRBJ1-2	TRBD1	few	CASSLEGGQSPLF	TGTGCCAGCAGCTTGGAGGGGGGACAGAGTCCCCTCTTC
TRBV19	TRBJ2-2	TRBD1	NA	CAATPGTANTGELFF	TGTGCCGCCACGCCTGGGACAGCGAACACCGGGGAGCTGTTTTTT
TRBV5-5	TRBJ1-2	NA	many	CASSLEVSLPGYTF	TGTGCCAGCAGCTTGGAAGTTAGTCTCCCAGGCTACACCTTC
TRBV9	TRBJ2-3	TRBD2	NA	CASTLRGGTDTQYF	TGTGCCAGCACCCTGCGGGGGGGCACAGATACGCAGTATTTT
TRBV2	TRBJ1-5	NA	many	CASSGANRNQPQHF	TGTGCCAGCAGTGGGGCGAATCGCAATCAGCCCCAGCATTTT
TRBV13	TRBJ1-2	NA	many	CATHPPGRGYTF	TGTGCCACCCATCCTCCCGGGCGGGGCTACACCTTC
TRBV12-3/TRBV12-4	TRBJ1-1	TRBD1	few	CASSPGQAGPTEAFF	TGTGCCAGCAGCCCGGGACAGGCGGGCCCTACTGAAGCTTTCTTT
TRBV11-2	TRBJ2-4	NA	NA	CAGSLGGGDKNIQYF	TGTGCCGGCAGCTTAGGGGGAGGGGACAAAAACATTCAGTACTTC
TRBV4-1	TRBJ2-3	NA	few	CASSQDSGTQYF	TGCGCCAGCAGCCAAGATTCCGGTACGCAGTATTTT